One sample yielded the 3 T cell receptor beta chains listed below, sequenced in a study of identical twins. TCRdb passed the 5' RACE reads through MiXCR, listing each CDR3 protein once. The sample has 450,000 to 650,000 distinct CDR3 sequences; 9.6% are singletons. The same sample was also studied in work on yellow fever vaccine responses in identical twins.

Sequences were obtained from PBMCs. Receptors were obtained from a woman under 30 in good health.

This chain connects TRBV7-6 to TRBJ2-2, with D maybe TRBD1 (7 bases). Germline values: CDR1 SGHVS, CDR2 FNYEAQ. The CDR3 has 17 residues. Trimming left V 5 bases short and J 5 bases short, with 21 bases between. The CDR3 region is CASSISQGTLRTGELFF. The CDR3 nucleotides are TGTGCCAGCAGCATCTCACAGGGGACTCTTAGGACCGGGGAGCTGTTTTTT.

The sample holds many counts of this clonotype. The chain employs TRBV4-1 and TRBJ2-2; a possible D gene is TRBD1 (5 bases). The CDR3 extends over 17 amino acids. V was pared by 3 bases and J by 2 bases, with 16 bases between. Germline CDR1 MGHRA, CDR2 YSYEKL. In DNA form, the CDR3 reads TGCGCCAGCAGCCATCCTCCAAGGGGTCCCAACACCGGGGAGCTGTTTTTT. Translating gives CASSHPPRGPNTGELFF.

This clonotype was seen a few times. The chain links TRBV5-6 to TRBJ1-4; D uncertain. In germline, CDR1 is SGHDT, CDR2 YYEEEE. V lost 0 bases to trimming and J lost 0 bases, with 9 bases between them. CDR3 length: 16 residues. CDR3 loop: CASSLAAVPTNEKLFF. The CDR3 region has the DNA TGTGCCAGCAGCTTGGCTGCTGTACCAACTAATGAAAAACTGTTTTTT.